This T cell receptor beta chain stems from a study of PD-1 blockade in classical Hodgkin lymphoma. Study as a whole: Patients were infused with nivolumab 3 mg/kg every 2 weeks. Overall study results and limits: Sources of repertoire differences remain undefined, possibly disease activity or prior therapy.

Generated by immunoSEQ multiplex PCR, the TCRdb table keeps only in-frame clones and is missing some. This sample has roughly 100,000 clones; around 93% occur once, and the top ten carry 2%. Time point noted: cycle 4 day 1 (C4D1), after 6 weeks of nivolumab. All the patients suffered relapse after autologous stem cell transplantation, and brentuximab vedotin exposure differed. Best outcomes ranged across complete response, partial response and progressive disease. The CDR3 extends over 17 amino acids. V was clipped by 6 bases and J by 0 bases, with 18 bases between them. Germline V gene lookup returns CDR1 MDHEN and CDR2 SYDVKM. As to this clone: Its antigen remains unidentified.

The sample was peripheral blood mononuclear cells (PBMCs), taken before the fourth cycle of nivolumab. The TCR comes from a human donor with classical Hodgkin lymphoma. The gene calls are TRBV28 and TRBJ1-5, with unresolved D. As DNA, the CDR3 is TGTGCCAGCAGATTAGAGGGTAACCGTCCTAGCAATCAGCCCCAGCATTTT. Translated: CASRLEGNRPSNQPQHF.